Ten or more counts support the clone carrying this T cell receptor beta chain. This record comes from a study of T-cell reconstitution after alpha-beta-depleted transplantation in children. Germline V CDR1 and CDR2: SGHVS, FQNEAQ. The CDR3 covers 14 residues. The germline V and J ends were trimmed by 5 bases and 2 bases, with 13 bases remaining between them. During its preparation, the TCRbeta library received unique molecular identifiers. In TCRdb, the PCR reads were re-called with MiXCR into one record per CDR3 protein. Of some 200,000 distinct CDR3 sequences in the sample, around 8.4% are singletons; the top ten hold 35%.

The sequencing used PBMCs, mostly from graft donor cells, collected 360 days after TCRalphabeta/CD19-depleted stem cell transplant. The chain recombines TRBV7-8 with TRBJ2-7, with TRBD1 as a possible D gene (6 bases). This sequence was found in a male patient aged 2 to 10 who had a stem cell transplant for acute myeloid leukemia, so the T cells may come from the graft donor. The CDR3: CASSLNRAAYEQYV. The DNA of the CDR3 is TGTGCCAGCAGCCTCAACAGGGCCGCCTACGAGCAGTACGTC.